Listed here are 28 T cell receptor beta chains from one sample, sequenced in a study of lymphopenia after photon versus proton radiotherapy. TCRdb keeps only in-frame clones here, not all; method: immunoSEQ multiplex PCR. The profile shows 67,000 or so clones, about 87% of them singletons. Sample: peripheral blood, taken from a patient treated with proton-based radiotherapy. These receptors were collected from a man older than 75 with esophageal cancer.

This clone was picked up a small number of times. The chain is built from TRBV4-1 and TRBJ2-7; D remains unclear. This CDR3 spans 14 amino acids. CDR1 and CDR2 from the germline V gene are MGHRA and YSYEKL. V lost 0 bases and J 3 bases, leaving 9 bases between the germline ends. CDR3 loop: CASSQDIRFYEQYF. DNA of the CDR3: TGCGCCAGCAGCCAAGATATACGGTTCTACGAGCAGTACTTC.

The chain uses TRBV9 and TRBJ2-3, with D tentatively TRBD1 (5 bases). V gave up 0 bases and J gave up 2 bases, with 10 bases separating them. Per the germline V gene, CDR1 is SGDLS and CDR2 is YYNGEE. The CDR3 is 15 residues long. The chain's CDR3 is CASSVGTGNTDTQYF. CDR3 in DNA: TGTGCCAGCAGCGTAGGAACAGGAAACACAGATACGCAGTATTTT.

This clone was seen once. The V and J genes are TRBV5-1 and TRBJ1-2, with TRBD1 matching over 9 bases. Germline CDR1 SGHRS, CDR2 YFSETQ. V trimming: 4 bases; J trimming: 4 bases; junction bases outside the gene matches: 11. CDR3 length: 16 amino acids. The CDR3 DNA sequence: TGCGCCAGCAGCCTCACGCCGGGACAGGGTGGCTATGGCTACACCTTC. Translating it yields CASSLTPGQGGYGYTF.

This clone was seen a single time. The chain combines TRBV4-1 with TRBJ2-1; possible D gene TRBD2, 5 bases. Trimming cost V 0 bases and J 4 bases, with 10 bases left between them. The length of the CDR3 is 15 residues. In germline, CDR1 is MGHRA, CDR2 YSYEKL. For the CDR3, the DNA is TGCGCCAGCAGCCAAGATCGCGGAGGATACAATGAGCAGTTCTTC. This codes for CASSQDRGGYNEQFF.

This sequence joins TRBV6-4 and TRBJ1-1, with a weak D call TRBD1 (5 bases). Between the trimmed V and J ends, which lost 4 bases and 5 bases, there was a span of 14 bases. The CDR3 is 14 residues long. Germline CDR1 is MRHNA and CDR2 is SNTAGT. The CDR3 loop reads CASSARRVDTEAFF. CDR3 coding DNA: TGTGCCAGCAGTGCTCGCAGGGTGGATACTGAAGCTTTCTTT.

V and J are TRBV11-2 and TRBJ1-4; D call uncertain. Germline V gene sequence: CDR1 SGHAT, CDR2 FQNNGV. CDR3 length equals 16 residues. The V and J ends lost 3 bases and 3 bases respectively, with 14 bases between them. CDR3 nucleotide sequence: TGTGCCAGCAGCTTGGGAAGGTACAGTCCTAATGAAAAACTGTTTTTT. Translating it yields CASSLGRYSPNEKLFF.

This clone occurred once. Here the CDR3 reads CASRGQTRYNEKLFF. Written as DNA, the CDR3 is TGTGCCAGCAGGGGCCAGACACGTTATAATGAAAAACTGTTTTTT. V usage is TRBV27 and J usage is TRBJ1-4, with D unresolved. CDR1 is MNHEY and CDR2 is SMNVEV in the germline V gene (reference sequence). The CDR3 is made up of 15 amino acids. Deletions cut 6 bases from V and 4 bases from J, with 15 bases between.

The rearrangement links TRBV7-2 to TRBJ2-2; D is unclear. The CDR3 runs 13 residues. V dropped 5 bases and J dropped 7 bases, with 11 bases sitting between them. Germline CDR1 is SGHTA and CDR2 is FQGNSA. The CDR3 loop is CASSPDWIGELFF. Here the CDR3 DNA reads TGTGCCAGCAGCCCAGACTGGATCGGGGAGCTGTTTTTT.

The gene calls are TRBV29-1 and TRBJ2-5; 7 bases line up with TRBD2. This CDR3 is 15 amino acids long. Germline trimming cut 6 bases from V and 5 bases from J; bases unmatched to any gene: 15. CDR1 is SQVTM, CDR2 ANQGSEA, per germline. CDR3 residues: CSVVDHGRPGETQYF. Here the CDR3 DNA reads TGCAGCGTCGTGGATCACGGGAGGCCAGGGGAGACCCAGTACTTC.

The chain employs TRBV19 and TRBJ2-3; TRBD2 is a possible D gene (5 bases). The CDR3 totals 16 residues. Germline CDR1 and CDR2: LNHDA and SQIVND (reference sequence). Trimming removed 1 base from V and 4 bases from J, with 15 bases in between. The CDR3 DNA follows: TGTGCCAGTAGTATAGCCCCAGGAGGTGGAGCAGATACGCAGTATTTT. As protein: CASSIAPGGGADTQYF.

This clone was seen just once. The V and J genes are TRBV12-5 and TRBJ2-1; 7 nucleotides align to TRBD1. V lost 6 bases to trimming and J lost 0 bases; unmatched junction nucleotides: 5. The CDR3 has 15 residues. From germline, CDR1 is LGHNT and CDR2 FRNRAP. CDR3: CASGLDRSSYNEQFF. The CDR3 nucleotides are TGTGCTAGTGGCCTGGACAGGAGCTCCTACAATGAGCAGTTCTTC.

This chain links TRBV11-3 with TRBJ2-7; TRBD1 matches 9 bases. Germline-derived CDR1 and CDR2 are SGHNT and YENEEA. The CDR3 has 14 amino acids. V gave up 1 base and J gave up 6 bases; unmatched junction bases: 4. DNA of the CDR3: TGTGCCAGCAGCTTAGGTGGACAGGGGAGCGAGCAGTACTTC. Its protein is CASSLGGQGSEQYF.

V is TRBV5-1 and J is TRBJ1-2; no definite D call. CDR3 size: 13 residues. Germline CDR1 SGHRS, CDR2 YFSETQ. The germline V and J ends were trimmed by 3 bases and 0 bases, with 6 bases remaining between them. The CDR3, as DNA: TGCGCCAGCAGCTCACTTCCTAACTATGGCTACACCTTC. Protein sequence: CASSSLPNYGYTF.

The chain is built from TRBV19 and TRBJ2-7, with D perhaps assigned TRBD1 or TRBD2 (5 bases each). CDR1 LNHDA and CDR2 SQIVND come from the germline V gene (reference sequence). This CDR3 has 14 residues. The germline V and J ends were trimmed by 4 bases and 2 bases, with 12 bases remaining between them. CDR3 residues: CASSTGLGAYEQYF. The CDR3 region has the DNA TGTGCCAGTAGTACGGGATTAGGGGCCTACGAGCAGTACTTC.

This chain uses TRBV10-1 with TRBJ2-4; the D is unclear. The CDR3 has 14 amino acids. V gave up 6 bases and J gave up 1 base, with 10 bases separating them. The V gene's germline CDR1 is WNHNN and CDR2 SYGVQD (reference sequence). CDR3 nucleotide sequence: TGCGCCAGCAGCTTTCTACTGGCCAAAAACATTCAGTACTTC. Amino acid sequence: CASSFLLAKNIQYF.

The V gene is TRBV5-4, the J gene TRBJ1-2, with D tentatively TRBD1 (6 bases). CDR1 and CDR2 (germline): SGHNT, YYREEE (reference sequence). The ends were cut back, 2 bases at V and 5 bases at J, with 10 bases in the middle. The CDR3 is 13 residues long. CDR3 nucleotide sequence: TGTGCCAGCAGCTTTGACAGGAGATATGGCTACACCTTC. Its translation: CASSFDRRYGYTF.

The rearrangement uses TRBV7-5 and TRBJ1-1; TRBD1, the table's D call, was not compared with the DNA. TRBV7-5 is tagged as a pseudogene. The CDR3 sequence is 16 residues long. CDR3 region: CARSLEWGNPWAEAFF. Written as DNA, the CDR3 is TGTGCCAGAAGCTTAGAATGGGGCAATCCCTGGGCTGAAGCTTTCTTT.

The V gene is TRBV20-1, the J gene TRBJ1-1; no definite D call. Trimming removed 3 bases from V and 10 bases from J, with 12 bases in between. The CDR3 covers 11 residues. Germline V gives CDR1 DFQATT, CDR2 SNEGSKA (reference sequence). DNA for the CDR3: TGCAGTGCTAGGATTATAAAGGGAGCTTTCTTT. This gives the protein CSARIIKGAFF.

The chain is built from TRBV4-2 and TRBJ1-1; D is undetermined. The CDR3 extends over 13 amino acids. V lost 2 bases to trimming and J lost 0 bases, with 4 bases between them. CDR1 is LGHNA, CDR2 YNFKEQ, per germline. The CDR3 DNA reads as TGTGCCAGCAGCCAACCGCTGAACACTGAAGCTTTCTTT. Its translation: CASSQPLNTEAFF.

The chain is built from TRBV7-2 and TRBJ2-5; D is possibly TRBD2 (6 bases). CDR3 size: 13 residues. From germline, CDR1 is SGHTA and CDR2 FQGNSA. V was trimmed by 1 base and J by 10 bases, leaving 13 bases between them. As DNA, the CDR3 is TGTGCCAGCAGCTTAGAGCGACTAGAGGGCCAGTACTTC. It encodes CASSLERLEGQYF.

V usage is TRBV7-2 and J usage is TRBJ1-2, with D hard to call. V lost 5 bases, J lost 1 base, and 5 bases lay in between. In germline, CDR1 is SGHTA, CDR2 FQGNSA. The CDR3 contains 12 residues. CDR3 residues: CASSPNNYGYTF. DNA for the CDR3: TGTGCCAGCAGCCCAAATAACTATGGCTACACCTTC.

This chain links TRBV12-5 with TRBJ2-7; D not certain. This CDR3 spans 16 amino acids. Trimming removed 3 bases from V and 0 bases from J, with 15 bases in between. Germline assignment: CDR1 LGHNT and CDR2 FRNRAP. CDR3 residues: CASGLGQPGSSYEQYF. CDR3 DNA sequence: TGTGCTAGTGGTTTAGGGCAGCCCGGAAGCTCCTACGAGCAGTACTTC. Full variable domain (remainder filled in from reference TRBV12-5 and TRBJ2-7): DARVTQTPRHKVTEMGQEVTMRCQPILGHNTVFWYRQTMMQGLELLAYFRNRAPLDDSGMPKDRFSAEMPDATLATLKIQPSEPRDSAVYFCASGLGQPGSSYEQYFGPGTRLTVT.

The chain combines TRBV6-5 with TRBJ2-5, with TRBD2 identical over 9 bases. Germline V lookup: CDR1 MNHEY, CDR2 SVGAGI. CDR3 length: 16 amino acids. V was clipped by 2 bases and J by 1 base; unmatched bases: 5. The CDR3 is CASSYRPGLAQETQYF. The CDR3 DNA reads TGTGCCAGCAGTTACCGACCGGGACTAGCCCAAGAGACCCAGTACTTC.

This sequence joins TRBV2 and TRBJ1-2; D is unresolved. The CDR3 covers 14 residues. Germline loops: CDR1 SNHLY, CDR2 FYNNEI. Trimming removed 1 base at V and 8 bases at J, with 14 bases between. CDR3 DNA sequence: TGTGCCAGCAGTGAAGAAGCGGGATCAGTCGGCTACACCTTC. Its protein is CASSEEAGSVGYTF.

The V gene is TRBV6-5, the J gene TRBJ1-6; 7 nucleotides match TRBD1. The CDR3 is made up of 14 amino acids. The germline V gene encodes CDR1 MNHEY and CDR2 SVGAGI. V shed 6 bases and J 7 bases; nucleotides not matched to a gene: 6. This CDR3 reads CASSRQGYNSPLHF. In nucleotides, the CDR3 is TGTGCCAGCAGCAGACAGGGCTACAATTCACCCCTCCACTTT.

The J gene is TRBJ2-4, the V gene TRBV7-9, with 7 nucleotides matching TRBD1. Germline V gene sequence: CDR1 SEHNR, CDR2 FQNEAQ (reference sequence). V was pared by 5 bases and J by 2 bases, with 6 bases of the junction left unmatched. The CDR3 loop spans 15 amino acids. CDR3 bases: TGTGCCAGCAGCCCAGGACAGGCTACCAAAAACATTCAGTACTTC. Its protein is CASSPGQATKNIQYF.

The J gene is TRBJ2-1, the V gene TRBV10-3; D unclear. V dropped 0 bases and J dropped 4 bases, with 7 bases sitting between them. The CDR3 is made up of 14 amino acids. Germline CDR1 and CDR2: ENHRY and SYGVKD. In DNA, the CDR3 is TGTGCCATCAGTGAGTCCCCGGAGTACAATGAGCAGTTCTTC. Protein sequence: CAISESPEYNEQFF.

This chain links TRBV30 with TRBJ1-5; D not certain. The CDR3 consists of 13 residues. CDR1 GTSNPN and CDR2 SVGIG come from the germline V gene (reference sequence). V lost 0 bases and J lost 7, with 10 bases in between. The CDR3, as DNA: TGTGCCTGGAGTGTTAGCCGGGCACAGCCCCAGCATTTT. Protein product: CAWSVSRAQPQHF.